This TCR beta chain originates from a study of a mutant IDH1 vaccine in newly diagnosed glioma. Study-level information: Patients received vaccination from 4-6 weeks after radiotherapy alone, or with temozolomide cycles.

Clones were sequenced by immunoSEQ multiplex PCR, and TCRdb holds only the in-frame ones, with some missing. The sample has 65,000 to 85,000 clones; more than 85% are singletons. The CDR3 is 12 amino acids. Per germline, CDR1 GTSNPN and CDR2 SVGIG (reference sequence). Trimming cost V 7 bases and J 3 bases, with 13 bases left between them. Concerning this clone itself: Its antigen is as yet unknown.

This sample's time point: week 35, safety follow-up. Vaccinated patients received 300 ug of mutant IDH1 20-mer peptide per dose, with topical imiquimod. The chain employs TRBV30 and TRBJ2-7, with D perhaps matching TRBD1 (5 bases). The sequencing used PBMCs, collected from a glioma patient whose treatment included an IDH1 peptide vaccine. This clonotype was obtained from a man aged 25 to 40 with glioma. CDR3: CAFLDRDYEQYF. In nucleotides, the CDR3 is TGTGCCTTTCTCGACAGAGACTACGAGCAGTACTTC.